These T cell receptor beta chains were read from a single sample in a study of regulatory T cells in long-lasting Graves disease. MiXCR, run by TCRdb on the multiplex PCR reads, gives a single entry per CDR3 protein. The data show approximately 400,000 distinct CDR3 sequences, around 14% seen once. This same sample was also part of a study on T cells in Graves' hyperthyroidism and ophthalmopathy.

Sequenced material: peripheral blood mononuclear cells (PBMCs), taken at new diagnosis, from a patient treated with antithyroid drugs. The receptor set was obtained from a woman in her 30s with Graves disease. Each CDR3 is given with its conserved first and last residue. The D gene is left open where the match is weak. Size values are once, few and many counts, or a class for expanded clones, and some rows have none.

J gene,V gene,clone size,D gene,CDR3 protein,CDR3 DNA
TRBJ1-3,TRBV7-9,few,-,CASSLVLGNTIYF,TGTGCTAGCAGCTTAGTACTTGGAAACACCATATATTTT
TRBJ2-2,TRBV6-2/TRBV6-3,few,-,CASSHSGELFF,TGTGCCAGCAGCCACAGCGGGGAGCTGTTTTTT
TRBJ2-1,TRBV10-3,-,-,CAISERELRDEQFF,TGTGCCATCAGTGAACGGGAGTTACGTGATGAGCAGTTCTTC
TRBJ2-1,TRBV7-2,many,TRBD2,CASSPGLAAIYNEQFF,TGTGCCAGCAGCCCCGGACTAGCAGCAATATACAATGAGCAGTTCTTC
TRBJ1-4,TRBV5-1,many,TRBD1,CASSLQGENEKLFF,TGCGCCAGCAGTCTACAGGGGGAAAATGAAAAACTGTTTTTT
TRBJ2-1,TRBV7-2,many,TRBD2,CASSWTRWGEQFF,TGTGCCAGCAGCTGGACTAGATGGGGTGAGCAGTTCTTC
TRBJ2-1,TRBV13,many,TRBD2,CASSIRTSGISSYNEQFF,TGTGCCAGCAGCATCCGGACTAGCGGGATTAGCTCCTACAATGAGCAGTTCTTC
TRBJ2-7,TRBV7-9,many,-,CASSSLSVGLYEQYF,TGTGCCAGCAGCTCGCTCTCAGTTGGTCTATACGAGCAGTACTTC
TRBJ2-3,TRBV29-1,many,-,CSVALIQGTDTQYF,TGCAGCGTTGCGTTAATTCAGGGGACAGATACGCAGTATTTT
TRBJ1-2,TRBV2,many,TRBD1,CANNKDRGQGYTF,TGTGCCAACAATAAAGACAGGGGGCAAGGCTACACCTTC
TRBJ2-1,TRBV14,few,-,CASSQDWQDEQFF,TGTGCCAGCAGCCAAGATTGGCAGGATGAGCAGTTCTTC
TRBJ2-1,TRBV5-1,few,-,CASRPTGGGTSYNEQFF,TGCGCCAGCAGGCCCACAGGCGGCGGGACCTCCTACAATGAGCAGTTCTTC
TRBJ2-3,TRBV20-1,few,TRBD2,CSARDSSGRTDTQYF,TGCAGTGCTAGAGATTCCAGCGGGAGAACAGATACGCAGTATTTT
TRBJ1-5,TRBV2,-,-,CASSGQFNQPQHF,TGTGCCAGCAGCGGACAGTTCAATCAGCCCCAGCATTTT
TRBJ2-5,TRBV29-1,-,-,CSVSSDRNLYNEQYF,TGCAGCGTTTCTAGTGACAGGAACCTCTACAATGAGCAGTACTTC
TRBJ2-2,TRBV10-3,-,-,CAIRTDGELFF,TGTGCCATCAGGACGGACGGGGAGCTGTTTTTT
TRBJ1-1,TRBV4-1,-,-,CASSQGLLAFF,TGCGCCAGCAGCCAAGGGCTATTGGCTTTCTTT
TRBJ2-1,TRBV20-1,many,TRBD2,CSARATSGAYNEQFF,TGCAGTGCTAGGGCGACTAGCGGGGCCTACAATGAGCAGTTCTTC
TRBJ2-5,TRBV4-2,few,-,CASSQRGSDQETQYF,TGTGCCAGCAGCCAACGCGGCAGCGACCAAGAGACCCAGTACTTC
TRBJ2-1,TRBV2,many,TRBD2,CASTPLGLAGDEQFF,TGTGCCAGCACCCCCCTGGGACTAGCGGGGGATGAGCAGTTCTTC
TRBJ2-7,TRBV6-1,-,-,CASSKYRRAYEQYF,TGTGCCAGCAGCAAATACAGGAGGGCCTACGAGCAGTACTTC
TRBJ2-2,TRBV27,few,TRBD2,CASWTSGYTGELFF,TGTGCCTCTTGGACTAGCGGGTACACCGGGGAGCTGTTTTTT